Here is one T cell receptor beta chain with its context. The PCR employed 60 Vbeta primers together with 13 Jbeta primers. TCRdb keeps only in-frame clones here, not all; method: immunoSEQ multiplex PCR. The table shows around 97,000 clones, with around 66% occurring only once. This sample stems from a study of cytomegalovirus exposure and HLA in healthy donors. The CDR3 spans 15 residues. Germline lookup yields CDR1 SGHVS and CDR2 FNYEAQ. V was shortened by 1 base and J by 4 bases, with 11 bases between the two germline ends. The sample comprised PBMCs. The V call is TRBV7-6, the J call TRBJ1-5; D possibly corresponds to TRBD1 (5 bases). The TCR originated in a woman between 45 and 60 years old in good health and CMV-seronegative. The CDR3 spells CASSLGQFTNQPQHF. In DNA form, the CDR3 reads TGTGCCAGCAGCTTAGGACAGTTTACTAATCAGCCCCAGCATTTT.